The T cell receptor beta chain under discussion was sequenced for a study of beta chain features in type 1 diabetes. CDR3 size: 13 residues. CDR1 and CDR2 from the germline V gene are LNHDA and SQIVND (reference sequence). J gave up 5 bases and V 6 bases, and 4 bases lay outside the gene matches. Regarding the study as a whole: Patients with type 1 diabetes showed fewer VDJ junction insertions and more deletions. Relative to healthy donors, patients appeared to have naive, central memory and Treg TCRB repertoires that were more similar.

Of note for this clone: Its antigen is still unknown.

The entirety of the isolated RNA underwent reverse transcription, so expressed TCRB transcripts were sequenced. Some clones are missing from TCRdb's copy, which holds only in-frame ones; the method was immunoSEQ multiplex PCR. The sample lists 350,000 to 400,000 clones, roughly 16% occurring once. The source material was naive CD4+ T cells from blood. The rearrangement links TRBV19 to TRBJ1-1; 9 bases line up with TRBD1. The sequence came from a woman in her late teens or twenties in good health. The CDR3 DNA sequence: TGTGCCAGTAGACAGGGGGCTCGAACTGAAGCTTTCTTT. Protein: CASRQGARTEAFF.